A single sample is the source of the 19 T cell receptor beta chains below, sequenced in a study of cytomegalovirus exposure and HLA in healthy donors. The PCR employed 60 Vbeta primers together with 13 Jbeta primers. Clones were sequenced by immunoSEQ multiplex PCR, and TCRdb holds only the in-frame ones, with some missing. This sample yields 100,000 to 150,000 clones, of which roughly 84% are seen a single time; roughly 1.7% belongs to the top ten. Sequencing used PBMCs. Receptors originate from a boy younger than 18 in good health and CMV-seronegative.

This chain links TRBV5-1 with TRBJ2-7; 7 bases align to TRBD1. With 4 bases clipped from V and 7 bases from J, the junction kept 11 bases outside the gene matches. The CDR3 totals 14 residues. The V gene's germline CDR1 is SGHRS and CDR2 YFSETQ. CDR3 protein: CASSARQGPREQYF. DNA of the CDR3: TGCGCCAGCAGCGCCAGACAGGGTCCCAGGGAGCAGTACTTC.

The rearrangement uses TRBV6-5 and TRBJ2-5; 9 bases line up with TRBD2. This CDR3 has 14 amino acids. Germline V gives CDR1 MNHEY, CDR2 SVGAGI. Unmatched junction bases numbered 6, after V lost 5 bases and J lost 5 bases. This CDR3 is CASSQVAGDETQYF. The CDR3 DNA reads TGTGCCAGCAGTCAAGTAGCGGGAGATGAGACCCAGTACTTC.

The V call is TRBV21-1, the J call TRBJ2-7; TRBD2, the D gene given by the table, was not confirmed from the DNA. TRBV21-1 is deemed a pseudogene. The CDR3 consists of 16 residues. This CDR3 is CASSSKGSGGGDEQYF. CDR3 DNA sequence: TGTGCCAGCAGCTCCAAGGGTAGCGGGGGCGGGGACGAGCAGTACTTC.

The V gene is TRBV7-8, the J gene TRBJ1-6, with D uncertain. Between the trimmed V and J ends, which lost 0 bases and 0 bases, there was a span of 9 bases. Per the germline V gene, CDR1 is SGHVS and CDR2 is FQNEAQ. The CDR3 sequence is 17 residues long. The CDR3 DNA sequence: TGTGCCAGCAGCTTAGCGGGGAGAAACTCCTATAATTCACCCCTCCACTTT. The encoded protein is CASSLAGRNSYNSPLHF.

This clone has only one observation. The chain has TRBV5-1 and TRBJ1-2; no firm D call. The CDR3 runs to 14 residues. V lost 4 bases, J lost 0 bases, and 10 bases lay in between. Germline CDR1 and CDR2: SGHRS and YFSETQ. The CDR3 nucleotides are TGCGCCAGCAGCCCGGCCCTAGCTAACTATGGCTACACCTTC. Protein: CASSPALANYGYTF.

The chain recombines TRBV29-1 with TRBJ2-7, with 8 bases fitting TRBD1. The CDR3 spans 15 residues. The V and J ends lost 2 bases and 4 bases, in that order; junction bases with no gene match: 10. Germline V gene sequence: CDR1 SQVTM, CDR2 ANQGSEA. The CDR3 sequence is CSVERRAGGIYEQYF. Here the CDR3 DNA reads TGCAGCGTTGAAAGGAGGGCAGGGGGCATTTACGAGCAGTACTTC.

The rearrangement links TRBV9 to TRBJ2-1; 8 bases agree with TRBD1. After removal of 4 bases from V and 0 bases from J, the junction contained 9 bases not matched to a gene. Germline CDR1 reads SGDLS; CDR2 reads YYNGEE. The CDR3 length is 17 residues. The CDR3 nucleotides read TGTGCCAGCAGCCCGACGACAGGGGCAAACTCCTACAATGAGCAGTTCTTC. Protein product: CASSPTTGANSYNEQFF.

This clone was recorded a few times. The chain links TRBV29-1 to TRBJ1-4, with D unclear. V was clipped by 6 bases and J by 7 bases, with 15 bases between them. The CDR3 extends over 13 amino acids. CDR1 and CDR2 (germline): SQVTM, ANQGSEA. The CDR3 nucleotides read TGCAGCGTGACCGACTCACTCGGTGAAAAACTGTTTTTT. Translation: CSVTDSLGEKLFF.

Notes on this clone: One end of the junction does not line up with germline, which may come from a read error. The chain's CDR3 is CASSWGTTGEGYGYPF. For the CDR3, the DNA is TGCGCCAGCAGCTGGGGGACGACAGGGGAGGGCTATGGCTACCCCTTC. The chain is built from TRBV5-1 and TRBJ1-2, with 8 bases identical to TRBD1. The CDR3 loop spans 16 amino acids. Germline values: CDR1 SGHRS, CDR2 YFSETQ.

This sequence joins TRBV27 and TRBJ2-3; no definite D call. V was trimmed by 6 bases and J by 4 bases, leaving 17 bases between them. This CDR3 spans 15 amino acids. Looked up from germline, CDR1 is MNHEY and CDR2 is SMNVEV (reference sequence). CDR3 nucleotide sequence: TGTGCCAGCAGCCTCATTACCGCGGCCTCAGATACGCAGTATTTT. Its translation is CASSLITAASDTQYF.

The chain uses TRBV6-5 and TRBJ1-5; TRBD1 aligns across 7 bases. Germline lookup yields CDR1 MNHEY and CDR2 SVGAGI. V was clipped by 6 bases and J by 5 bases; unmatched bases: 7. The CDR3 has 14 amino acids. The CDR3 DNA follows: TGTGCCAGCAGAGCTGACAGGGAGGATCAGCCCCAGCATTTT. It yields the protein CASRADREDQPQHF.

The chain couples TRBV5-1 to TRBJ1-4; the match to TRBD1 covers 11 bases. With V trimmed by 5 bases and J by 0 bases, 12 bases remained unmatched. The CDR3 has 19 amino acids. Germline CDR1 SGHRS, CDR2 YFSETQ. The CDR3 here is CASRAFGQGASATNEKLFF. DNA of the CDR3: TGCGCCAGCAGAGCTTTTGGACAGGGGGCGTCTGCAACTAATGAAAAACTGTTTTTT.

The J gene is TRBJ2-1, the V gene TRBV6-5; no clear D. Trimming shortened V by 5 bases and J by 2 bases, and 10 bases separated the two germline ends. This CDR3 is 14 amino acids long. Germline V gives CDR1 MNHEY, CDR2 SVGAGI. The CDR3 DNA reads as TGTGCCAGCAGTCCAAACCGAGCCTACAATGAGCAGTTCTTC. This sequence encodes CASSPNRAYNEQFF.

The CDR3 DNA sequence: TGTGCCTGGAGTGCGGGGAAGAGGACCGGGGAGCTGTTTTTT. Protein sequence: CAWSAGKRTGELFF. J is TRBJ2-2 and V is TRBV30; a weak D match, TRBD2 (5 bases). CDR3 length: 14 residues. Between the trimmed V and J ends, which lost 1 base and 5 bases, there was a span of 11 bases. Germline lookup yields CDR1 GTSNPN and CDR2 SVGIG (reference sequence).

The chain joins TRBV4-2 to TRBJ2-1; TRBD2 might be the D (6 bases). Trimming cost V 1 base and J 1 base, with 14 bases left between them. Looked up from germline, CDR1 is LGHNA and CDR2 is YNFKEQ. The CDR3 spans 17 residues. CDR3 protein: CASSQGDGSGSYNEQFF. The CDR3 DNA reads as TGTGCCAGCAGCCAAGGTGACGGGAGTGGTTCCTACAATGAGCAGTTCTTC.

The chain combines TRBV10-3 with TRBJ2-1, with TRBD1 identical over 12 bases. Germline V gives CDR1 ENHRY, CDR2 SYGVKD. J lost 7 bases, V lost 0 bases, and 1 base had no gene match. The CDR3 sequence is 15 residues long. CDR3 sequence (DNA): TGTGCCATCAGTGAGTCGGGACAGGGGGCTAATGAGCAGTTCTTC. This sequence encodes CAISESGQGANEQFF.

The genes are TRBV4-1 and TRBJ2-7, with D tentatively TRBD1 (5 bases). CDR3 size: 16 residues. The V gene's germline CDR1 is MGHRA and CDR2 YSYEKL. V lost 1 base and J 2 bases, leaving 15 bases between the germline ends. The CDR3 nucleotides read TGCGCCAGCAGCCAAGTATATGGGGCAGAGACCTACGAGCAGTACTTC. It codes for CASSQVYGAETYEQYF.

The V call is TRBV6-5, the J call TRBJ2-2; perhaps TRBD2 as D (6 bases). V was shortened by 7 bases and J by 1 base, with 10 bases between the two germline ends. Germline lookup yields CDR1 MNHEY and CDR2 SVGAGI. This CDR3 has 14 residues. DNA of the CDR3: TGTGCCAGCAAGGAGGGGTTGAACACCGGGGAGCTGTTTTTT. Translation gives CASKEGLNTGELFF.

V usage is TRBV11-2 and J usage is TRBJ1-2, with D possibly TRBD1 on 5 matching bases. Trimming took off 7 bases at V and 4 bases at J, with 13 bases between the two ends. The CDR3 contains 13 residues. The germline V gene has CDR1 SGHAT and CDR2 FQNNGV. The CDR3 region is CASTLGGAYGYTF. CDR3 nucleotides: TGTGCCAGCACCCTCGGAGGGGCCTATGGCTACACCTTC.